Listed here is a single T cell receptor (beta chain). Its matching antigen is unknown. Mismatch with germline at one junction end may stem from a read error. The data are from a study of Tregs in tolerant kidney transplant recipients. Germline V gene lookup returns CDR1 SGHTA and CDR2 FQGNSA. The CDR3 totals 12 residues. Libraries were prepared by immunoSEQ multiplex PCR; TCRdb keeps only in-frame clonotypes and omits some of them. The data contain tens of thousands of clones, approximately 93% of them seen just once; the ten biggest clones take up approximately 0.5%. Study observations and caveats: Antigen-driven expansion was suggested because donor-specific Tregs expanded more than all Tregs in tolerant patients. The small number of patients limits these findings pending further validation. Biological reproducibility was not directly addressed in this study. Some patients' samples used different primers over time, so nucleotide sequences weren't comparable.

Sequencing was performed on CD4+ T cells from blood, taken before the transplant. The source of this sequence is a human donor who received a combined kidney and bone marrow transplant. The rearrangement uses TRBV7-2 and TRBJ1-6, with D possibly being TRBD1 (6 bases). The CDR3 spells CASSRDNSPLHF. As DNA, the CDR3 is TGTGCCAGCAGCCGGGACAATTCCCCCCTCCACTTT.